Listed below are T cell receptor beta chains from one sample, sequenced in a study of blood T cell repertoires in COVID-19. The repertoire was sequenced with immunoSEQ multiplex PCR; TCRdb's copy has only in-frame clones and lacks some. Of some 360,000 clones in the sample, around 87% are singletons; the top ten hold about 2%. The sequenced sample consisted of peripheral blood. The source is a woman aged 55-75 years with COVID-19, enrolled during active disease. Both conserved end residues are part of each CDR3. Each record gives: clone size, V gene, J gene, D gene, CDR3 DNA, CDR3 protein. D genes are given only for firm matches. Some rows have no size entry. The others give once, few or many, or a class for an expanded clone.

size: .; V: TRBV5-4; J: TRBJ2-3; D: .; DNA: TGTGCCAGCAGCAATCAACGGGGTTTTAGCACAGATACGCAGTATTTT; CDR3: CASSNQRGFSTDTQYF
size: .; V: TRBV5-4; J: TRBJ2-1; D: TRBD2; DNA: TGTGCCTTTGGGACTAGCGGGAGACGCTCCTACAATGAGCAGTTCTTC; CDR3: CAFGTSGRRSYNEQFF
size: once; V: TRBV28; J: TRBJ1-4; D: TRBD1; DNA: TGTGCCAGCAGCTCCCCGGGACAGGGTAATGAAAAACTGTTTTTT; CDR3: CASSSPGQGNEKLFF
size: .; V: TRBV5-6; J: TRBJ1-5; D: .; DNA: TGTGCCAGCAGCGGGGCAAACGGACCCTTTGAGCCCCAGCATTTT; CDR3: CASSGANGPFEPQHF
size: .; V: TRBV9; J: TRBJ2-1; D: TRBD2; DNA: TGTGCCAGCAGCAATAGCGGGGGGATCTACAATGAGCAGTTCTTC; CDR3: CASSNSGGIYNEQFF
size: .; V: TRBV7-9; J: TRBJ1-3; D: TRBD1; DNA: TGTGCCAGCCGGACAGGGGGTGTAAACACCATATATTTT; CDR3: CASRTGGVNTIYF
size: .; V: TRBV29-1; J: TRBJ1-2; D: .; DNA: TGCAGCGTTGAAGATGGGGCAGGATCCGGCTACACCTTC; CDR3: CSVEDGAGSGYTF
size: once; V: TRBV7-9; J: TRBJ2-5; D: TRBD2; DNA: TGTGCCAGCAGCTACCCGGGGGGTCGACAAGAGACCCAGTACTTC; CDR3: CASSYPGGRQETQYF
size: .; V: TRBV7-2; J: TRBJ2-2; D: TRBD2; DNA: TGTGCCAGCAGCCTTCGATCGGCGGGGGTACCCGGGGAGCTGTTTTTT; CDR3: CASSLRSAGVPGELFF
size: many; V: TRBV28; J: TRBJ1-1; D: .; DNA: TGTGCCAGCAGCCCGGGCGCCAAAGGTAGAGGGACTGAAGCTTTCTTT; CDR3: CASSPGAKGRGTEAFF
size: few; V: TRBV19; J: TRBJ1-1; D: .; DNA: TGTGCCAGTATAGCCGCGGGGGCCACTGAAGCTTTCTTT; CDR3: CASIAAGATEAFF
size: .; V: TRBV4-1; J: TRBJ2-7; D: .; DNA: TGCGCCAGCAGCCGGTCCGGCGTCGGGGGATCCTACGAGCAGTACTTC; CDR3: CASSRSGVGGSYEQYF
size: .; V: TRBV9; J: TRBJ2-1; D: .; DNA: TGTGCCAGCAGCGTAGAAGTCTTCGGAGTAAATGAGCAGTTCTTC; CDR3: CASSVEVFGVNEQFF
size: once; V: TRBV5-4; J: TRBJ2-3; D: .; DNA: TGTGCCAGCACCCGTCGGGTGGGGGGGCGCGTAGATACGCAGTATTTT; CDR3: CASTRRVGGRVDTQYF
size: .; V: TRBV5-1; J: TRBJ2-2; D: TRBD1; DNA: TGCGCCAGCAGCCGGACAGGGGAGACCGGGGAGCTGTTTTTT; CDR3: CASSRTGETGELFF
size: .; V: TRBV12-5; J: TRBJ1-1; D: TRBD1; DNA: TGTGCTAGTGGTTTGGACGGACAGGTGGGTGAAGCTTTCTTT; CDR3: CASGLDGQVGEAFF
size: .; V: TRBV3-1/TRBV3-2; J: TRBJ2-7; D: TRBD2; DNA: TGTGCCAGCAGCGACGGGCTAGCGGTCTACGAGCAGTACTTC; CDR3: CASSDGLAVYEQYF
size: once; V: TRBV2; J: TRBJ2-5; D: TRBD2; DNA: TGTGCCAGCAGCGGGACTAGCGGGGGGAAGACCCAGTACTTC; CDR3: CASSGTSGGKTQYF
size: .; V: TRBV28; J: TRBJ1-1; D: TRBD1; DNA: TGTGCCAGCAGTTTAAGGACAGGAAACACTGAAGCTTTCTTT; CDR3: CASSLRTGNTEAFF
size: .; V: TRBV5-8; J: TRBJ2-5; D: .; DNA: TGTGCCAGCAGCTTGGCCAGGGTAGAAGAGACCCAGTACTTC; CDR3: CASSLARVEETQYF
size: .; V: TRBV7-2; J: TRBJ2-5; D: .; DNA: TGTGCCAGCAGCCTAGCCTCGGCGGGGGAGACCCAGTACTTC; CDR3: CASSLASAGETQYF
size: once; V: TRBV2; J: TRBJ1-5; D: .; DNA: TGTGCCAGCAGTGACAGGGGTTATAGCAATCAGCCCCAGCATTTT; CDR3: CASSDRGYSNQPQHF
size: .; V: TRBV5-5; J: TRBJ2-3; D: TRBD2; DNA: TGTGCCAGCAGCCCAGGACTAGCGGGGGCCACAGATACGCAGTATTTT; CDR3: CASSPGLAGATDTQYF
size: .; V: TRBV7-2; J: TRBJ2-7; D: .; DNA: TGTGCCAGCAGCTTAGAGTGGGCGAGCTCCTACGAGCAGTACTTC; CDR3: CASSLEWASSYEQYF
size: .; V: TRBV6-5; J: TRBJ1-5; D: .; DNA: TGTGCCAGCAGGGTAGGAGGGCAGCCCCAGCATTTT; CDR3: CASRVGGQPQHF
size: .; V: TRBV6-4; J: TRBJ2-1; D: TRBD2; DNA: TGTGCCAGCAGTGACCCTAGCGGCCCCAATGAGCAGTTCTTC; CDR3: CASSDPSGPNEQFF
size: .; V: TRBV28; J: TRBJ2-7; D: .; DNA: TGTGCCAGCAGTTTCCAGGGCGCTGGCTACGAGCAGTACTTC; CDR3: CASSFQGAGYEQYF
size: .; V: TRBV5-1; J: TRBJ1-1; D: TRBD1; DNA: TGCGCCAGCAGCTCGGAGGGGGCGGTTATGAACACTGAAGCTTTCTTT; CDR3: CASSSEGAVMNTEAFF
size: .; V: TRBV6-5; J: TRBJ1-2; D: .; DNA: TGTGCCAGCACCTCTCAGGGGATGAGTGGCTACACCTTC; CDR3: CASTSQGMSGYTF
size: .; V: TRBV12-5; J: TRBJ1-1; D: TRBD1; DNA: TGTGCTAGTGCCCAGAGTGGGACAGGGAACACTGAAGCTTTCTTT; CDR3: CASAQSGTGNTEAFF
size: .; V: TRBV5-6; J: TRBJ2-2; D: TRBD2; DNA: TGTGCCAGCAGGACTAAGGGACTAGCGGGGGGGCCGGGCACCGGGGAGCTGTTTTTT; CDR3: CASRTKGLAGGPGTGELFF
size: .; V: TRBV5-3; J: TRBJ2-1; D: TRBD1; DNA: TGTGCCGGCCGGGACAGGAACAATGAGCAGTTCTTC; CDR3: CAGRDRNNEQFF
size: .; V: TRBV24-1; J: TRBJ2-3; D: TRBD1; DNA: TGTGCCACCAGTGCTCTAGGGACAGGGGAGACAGATACGCAGTATTTT; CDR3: CATSALGTGETDTQYF
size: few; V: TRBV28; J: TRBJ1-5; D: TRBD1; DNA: TGTGCCAGCAGCGACGGGACAGCTACTGATCAGCCCCAGCATTTT; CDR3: CASSDGTATDQPQHF
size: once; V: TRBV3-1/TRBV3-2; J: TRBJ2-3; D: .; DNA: TGTGCCAGCAGCCAAGAGGGGCCATTAGGGCAGTATTTT; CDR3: CASSQEGPLGQYF
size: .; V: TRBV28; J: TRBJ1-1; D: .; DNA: TGTGCCAGCAGTTTAGCCGGGGGTCTGAACACTGAAGCTTTCTTT; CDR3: CASSLAGGLNTEAFF
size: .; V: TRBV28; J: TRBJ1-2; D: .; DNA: TGTGCCAGCAGTTTACCCCTATCTGGACTGCATTTC; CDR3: CASSLPLSGLHF
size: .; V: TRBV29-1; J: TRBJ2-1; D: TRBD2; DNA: TGCAGCGTGGGGGGGTTCAATGAGCAGTTCTTC; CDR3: CSVGGFNEQFF
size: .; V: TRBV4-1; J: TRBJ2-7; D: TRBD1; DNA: TGCGCCAGCAGCCATGATCCACGGACAGGGCTATACGAGCAGTACTTC; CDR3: CASSHDPRTGLYEQYF
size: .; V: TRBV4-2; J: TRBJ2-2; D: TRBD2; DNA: TGTGCCAGCAGCCAACTTAGCGGGGGGGACACCGGGGAGCTGTTTTTT; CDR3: CASSQLSGGDTGELFF
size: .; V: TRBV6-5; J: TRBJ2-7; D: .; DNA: TGTGCCAGCCAAGGCAGGGGTCCTTCGGAGCAGTACTTC; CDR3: CASQGRGPSEQYF
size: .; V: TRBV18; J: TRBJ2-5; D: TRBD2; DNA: TGTGCCAGCTCACCGCTCCTAGCGGGCCAAGAGACCCAGTACTTC; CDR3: CASSPLLAGQETQYF
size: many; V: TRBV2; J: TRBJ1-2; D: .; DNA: TGTGCCAGCAGCCCCAGGGATTTTAAGGGCTATGGCTACACCTTC; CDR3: CASSPRDFKGYGYTF
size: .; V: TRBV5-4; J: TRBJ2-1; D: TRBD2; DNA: TGTGCCAGCAGCTTGGTGGGGCGGGGGGCATACAATGAGCAGTTCTTC; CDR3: CASSLVGRGAYNEQFF
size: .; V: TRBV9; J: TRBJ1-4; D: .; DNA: TGTGCCAGCAGCCCTCCTTCGGGGACTAATGAAAAACTGTTTTTT; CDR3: CASSPPSGTNEKLFF
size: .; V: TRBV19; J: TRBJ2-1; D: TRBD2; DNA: TGTGCCAGTAGAGGACTAGCGGGGGGGAATGAGCAGTTCTTC; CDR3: CASRGLAGGNEQFF
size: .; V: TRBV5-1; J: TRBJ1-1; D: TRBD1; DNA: TGCGCCAGCAGCCTACCACCGGCAGGGGGGTGGACTGAAGCTTTCTTT; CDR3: CASSLPPAGGWTEAFF
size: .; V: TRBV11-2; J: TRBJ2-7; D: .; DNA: TGTGCCAGCAGCGGTGGGACACACATTTCCTACGAGCAGTACTTC; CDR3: CASSGGTHISYEQYF
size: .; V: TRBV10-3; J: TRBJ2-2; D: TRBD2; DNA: TGTGCCACAAGCGCGGGGGAAGGTGGAGGGGAGCTGTTTTTT; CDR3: CATSAGEGGGELFF
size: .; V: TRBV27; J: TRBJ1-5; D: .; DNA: TGTGCCAGCAGTTTATCGGGAGGCCAGCCCCAGCATTTT; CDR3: CASSLSGGQPQHF
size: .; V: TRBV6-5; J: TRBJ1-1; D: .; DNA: TGTGCCAGCACCGAACACGGGGGGAGGGACGCTTTCTTT; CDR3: CASTEHGGRDAFF